One sample yielded the 8 T cell receptor beta chains listed below, sequenced in a study of T cell responses to AZD1222 COVID-19 vaccine. Repertoires were generated with immunoSEQ multiplex PCR, while TCRdb's copy carries only in-frame clones and drops some. The table has approximately 100,000 clones, less than 90% seen once; the top ten hold roughly 5.2%. The specimen comprised peripheral blood, sampled 28 days after the second AZD1222 dose. The receptors shown here come from an adult who received the AZD1222 COVID-19 vaccine.

The chain uses TRBV18 and TRBJ2-7; the match to TRBD1 covers 7 bases. The germline CDR1 and CDR2 sequences are KGHSH and LQKENI. Losses at the gene ends were 6 bases for V and 1 base for J; bases not matched to a gene: 9. The CDR3 runs 15 residues. CDR3 DNA sequence: TGTGCCAGCTCCCCTAACAGGGGCGATTCCTACGAGCAGTACTTC. Protein product: CASSPNRGDSYEQYF.

The rearrangement uses TRBV2 and TRBJ1-2; D not certain. The CDR3 loop spans 11 amino acids. V lost 6 bases to trimming and J lost 6 bases, with 8 bases between them. Germline V gene lookup returns CDR1 SNHLY and CDR2 FYNNEI. CDR3 in amino acids: CASRGGNGYTF. CDR3 nucleotides: TGTGCCAGCAGAGGAGGGAATGGCTACACCTTC.

CDR3 nucleotides: TGCGCCAGCAGCCACGGGACAGGGCAAGAGACCCAGTACTTC. Amino acids: CASSHGTGQETQYF. This rearrangement joins TRBV5-1 to TRBJ2-5; 9 bases fit TRBD1. Germline values: CDR1 SGHRS, CDR2 YFSETQ. With 4 bases clipped from V and 2 bases from J, the junction kept 3 bases outside the gene matches. CDR3 length: 14 amino acids.

This clone is a singleton in its sample. The chain recombines TRBV3-1 (or the pseudogene TRBV3-2) with TRBJ1-3; D gene ambiguous. The CDR3 contains 14 residues. The germline CDR1 and CDR2 sequences are LGHDT and YNNKEL (reference sequence). V lost 4 bases and J 0 bases, leaving 7 bases between the germline ends. The CDR3 sequence is CASSRVNSGNTIYF. The CDR3 nucleotides read TGTGCCAGCAGCCGGGTCAACTCTGGAAACACCATATATTTT.

The chain recombines TRBV9 with TRBJ1-5; TRBD1 matches 9 bases. V shed 3 bases, J shed 5 bases, and the junction held 3 bases outside the gene matches. This CDR3 is 14 amino acids long. CDR1 is SGDLS, CDR2 YYNGEE, per germline. CDR3 DNA: TGTGCCAGCAGCGCCGGGACAGGGTATCAGCCCCAGCATTTT. This encodes CASSAGTGYQPQHF.

This chain connects TRBV6-1 to TRBJ1-5, with 9 bases fitting TRBD1. V lost 3 bases to trimming and J lost 7 bases; unmatched junction nucleotides: 10. This CDR3 has 16 amino acids. The germline CDR1 and CDR2 sequences are MNHNS and SASEGT. Here the CDR3 reads CASSDPNGQGRQPQHF. As DNA, the CDR3 is TGTGCCAGCAGTGACCCCAATGGACAGGGGCGGCAGCCCCAGCATTTT.

This chain connects TRBV10-2 to TRBJ1-5; no clear D gene. Trimming removed 0 bases at V and 4 bases at J, with 7 bases between. The germline V gene encodes CDR1 WSHSY and CDR2 SAAADI. This CDR3 comprises 14 residues. In nucleotides, the CDR3 is TGCGCCAGCAGTGAGTCGGGGATGAATCAGCCCCAGCATTTT. Protein product: CASSESGMNQPQHF.

The chain couples TRBV5-1 to TRBJ2-1; D is tentatively TRBD1 or TRBD2 (6 bases each). The V and J ends lost 0 bases and 8 bases respectively, with 9 bases between them. The CDR3 sequence is 13 residues long. The germline V gene has CDR1 SGHRS and CDR2 YFSETQ. This chain's CDR3 is CASSLVRGDEQFF. The CDR3 DNA follows: TGCGCCAGCAGCTTGGTAAGGGGGGATGAGCAGTTCTTC.